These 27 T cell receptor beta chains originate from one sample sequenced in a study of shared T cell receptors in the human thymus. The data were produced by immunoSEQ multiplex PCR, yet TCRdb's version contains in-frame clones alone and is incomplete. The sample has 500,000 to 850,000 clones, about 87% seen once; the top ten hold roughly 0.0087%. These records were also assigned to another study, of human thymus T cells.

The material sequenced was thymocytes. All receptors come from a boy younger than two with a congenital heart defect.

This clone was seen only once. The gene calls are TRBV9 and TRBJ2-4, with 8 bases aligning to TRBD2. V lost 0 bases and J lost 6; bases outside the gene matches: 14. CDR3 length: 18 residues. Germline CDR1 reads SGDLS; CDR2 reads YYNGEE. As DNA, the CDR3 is TGTGCCAGCAGCGTAGACATGGGGGGTGAGCGGGAGAGAAACATTCAGTACTTC. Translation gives CASSVDMGGERERNIQYF.

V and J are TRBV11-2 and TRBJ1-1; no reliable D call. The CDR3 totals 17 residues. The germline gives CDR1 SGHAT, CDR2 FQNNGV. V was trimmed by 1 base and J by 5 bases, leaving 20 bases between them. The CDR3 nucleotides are TGTGCCAGCAGCTTAGTTCGGGGTCCAAAGGAGAATACTGAAGCTTTCTTT. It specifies CASSLVRGPKENTEAFF.

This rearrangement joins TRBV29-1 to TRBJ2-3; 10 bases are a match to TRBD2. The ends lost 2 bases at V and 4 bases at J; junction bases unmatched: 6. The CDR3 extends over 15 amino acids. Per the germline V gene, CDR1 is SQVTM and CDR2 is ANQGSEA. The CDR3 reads CSVERLAGEPDTQYF. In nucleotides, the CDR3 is TGCAGCGTTGAACGGCTAGCGGGAGAACCAGATACGCAGTATTTT.

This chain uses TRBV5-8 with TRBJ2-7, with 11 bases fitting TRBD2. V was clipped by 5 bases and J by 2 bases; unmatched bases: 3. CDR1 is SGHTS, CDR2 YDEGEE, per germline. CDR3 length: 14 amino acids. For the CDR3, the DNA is TGTGCCAGCAGGAGACTAGCGGGACCCTACGAGCAGTACTTC. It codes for CASRRLAGPYEQYF.

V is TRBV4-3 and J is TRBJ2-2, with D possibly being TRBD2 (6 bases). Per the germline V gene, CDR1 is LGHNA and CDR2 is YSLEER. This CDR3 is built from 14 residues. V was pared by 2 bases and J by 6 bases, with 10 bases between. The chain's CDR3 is CASSQLRGPGELFF. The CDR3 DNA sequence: TGCGCCAGCAGCCAATTGCGGGGCCCCGGGGAGCTGTTTTTT.

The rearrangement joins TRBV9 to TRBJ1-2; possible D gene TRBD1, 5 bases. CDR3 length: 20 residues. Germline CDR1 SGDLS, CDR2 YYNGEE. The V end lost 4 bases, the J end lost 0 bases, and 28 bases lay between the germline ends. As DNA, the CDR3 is TGTGCCAGCAGCCTGGGAACGTTCCGGGACCCCTGGGGGGCTAACTATGGCTACACCTTC. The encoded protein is CASSLGTFRDPWGANYGYTF.

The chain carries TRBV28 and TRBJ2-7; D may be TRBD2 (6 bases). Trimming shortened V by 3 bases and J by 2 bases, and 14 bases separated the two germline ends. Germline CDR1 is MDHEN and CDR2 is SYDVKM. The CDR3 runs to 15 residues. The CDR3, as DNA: TGTGCCAGCAGTTTCTTCCTCTCGGGGGCCTACGAGCAGTACTTC. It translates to CASSFFLSGAYEQYF.

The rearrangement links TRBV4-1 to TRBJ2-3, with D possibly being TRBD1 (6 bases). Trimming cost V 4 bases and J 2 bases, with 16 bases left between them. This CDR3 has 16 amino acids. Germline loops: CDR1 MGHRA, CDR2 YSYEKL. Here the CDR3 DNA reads TGCGCCAGCAGCCCCCGACAGGACCGCCTCACAGATACGCAGTATTTT. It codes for CASSPRQDRLTDTQYF.

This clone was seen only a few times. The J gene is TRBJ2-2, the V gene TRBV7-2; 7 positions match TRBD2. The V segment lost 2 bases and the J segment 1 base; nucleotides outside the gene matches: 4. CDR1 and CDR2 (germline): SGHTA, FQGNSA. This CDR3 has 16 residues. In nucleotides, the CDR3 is TGTGCCAGCAGCTTATCGAGCGGGGTGAACACCGGGGAGCTGTTTTTT. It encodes CASSLSSGVNTGELFF.

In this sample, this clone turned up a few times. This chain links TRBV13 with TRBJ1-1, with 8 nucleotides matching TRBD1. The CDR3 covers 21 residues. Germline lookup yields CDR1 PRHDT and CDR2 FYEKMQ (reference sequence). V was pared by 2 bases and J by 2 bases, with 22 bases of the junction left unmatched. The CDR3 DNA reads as TGTGCCAGCAGCTTACCCTTGCGAGAAGACAGGGGACTGGGGGCAAACACTGAAGCTTTCTTT. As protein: CASSLPLREDRGLGANTEAFF.

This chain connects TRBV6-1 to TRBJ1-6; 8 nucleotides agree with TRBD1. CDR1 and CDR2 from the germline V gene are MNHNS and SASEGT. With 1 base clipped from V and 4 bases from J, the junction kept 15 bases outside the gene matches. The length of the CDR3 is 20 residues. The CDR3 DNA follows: TGTGCCAGCAGTGAAGGGGGGACAGGCCAACCCGTGCTGTATAATTCACCCCTCCACTTT. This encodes CASSEGGTGQPVLYNSPLHF.

The CDR3 loop is CASSTYGWSFSGNTIYF. The CDR3 bases are TGTGCCAGCAGCACATATGGGTGGAGTTTCTCTGGAAACACCATATATTTT. The chain links TRBV9 to TRBJ1-3; D is undetermined. The germline V gene has CDR1 SGDLS and CDR2 YYNGEE. Trimming removed 4 bases from V and 0 bases from J, with 17 bases in between. CDR3 size: 17 residues.

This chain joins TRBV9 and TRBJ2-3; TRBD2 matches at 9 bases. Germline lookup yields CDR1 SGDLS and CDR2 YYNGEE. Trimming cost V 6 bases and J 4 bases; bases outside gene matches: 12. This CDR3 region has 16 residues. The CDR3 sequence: CASNVGGAGGPDTQYF. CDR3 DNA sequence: TGTGCCAGCAACGTTGGGGGAGCGGGGGGCCCAGATACGCAGTATTTT.

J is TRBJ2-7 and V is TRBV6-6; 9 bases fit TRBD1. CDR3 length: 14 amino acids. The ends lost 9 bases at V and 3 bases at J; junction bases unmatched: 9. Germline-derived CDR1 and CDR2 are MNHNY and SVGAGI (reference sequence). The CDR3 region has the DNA TGTGCCAGTCTCGCCGGGACAGGGAACTACGAGCAGTACTTC. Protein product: CASLAGTGNYEQYF.

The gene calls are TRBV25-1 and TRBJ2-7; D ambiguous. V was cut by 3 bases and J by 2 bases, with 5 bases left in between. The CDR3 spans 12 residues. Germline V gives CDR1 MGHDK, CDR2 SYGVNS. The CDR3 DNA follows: TGTGCCAGCAGTGACAGGACCTACGAGCAGTACTTC. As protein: CASSDRTYEQYF.

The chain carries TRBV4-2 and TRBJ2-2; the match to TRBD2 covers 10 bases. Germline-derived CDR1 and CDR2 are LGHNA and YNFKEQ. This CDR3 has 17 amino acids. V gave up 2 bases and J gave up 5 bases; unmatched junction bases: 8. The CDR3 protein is CASSQYPAGGPTGELFF. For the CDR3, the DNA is TGTGCCAGCAGCCAATATCCAGCGGGGGGGCCGACCGGGGAGCTGTTTTTT.

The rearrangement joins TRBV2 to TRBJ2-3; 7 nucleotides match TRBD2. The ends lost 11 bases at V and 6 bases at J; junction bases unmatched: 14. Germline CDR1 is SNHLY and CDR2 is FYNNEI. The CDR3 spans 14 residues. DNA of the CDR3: TGTGCCGGCGCCCGGAAACATAGCGGGGATACGCAGTATTTT. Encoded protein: CAGARKHSGDTQYF.

CDR3 loop: CASSVFPPGSNQPQHF. The CDR3 DNA is TGTGCCAGCAGCGTATTCCCCCCCGGGAGCAATCAGCCCCAGCATTTT. The V and J genes are TRBV9 and TRBJ1-5; no firm D call. The V end was cut by 1 base, the J end by 1 base, with 12 bases between. Germline CDR1 and CDR2: SGDLS and YYNGEE. The CDR3 is made up of 16 amino acids.

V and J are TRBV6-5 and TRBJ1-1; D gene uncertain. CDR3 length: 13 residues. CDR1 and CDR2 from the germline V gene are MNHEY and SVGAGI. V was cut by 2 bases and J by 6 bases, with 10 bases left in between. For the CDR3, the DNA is TGTGCCAGCAGTTACCTCGGACTGCCTGAAGCTTTCTTT. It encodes CASSYLGLPEAFF.

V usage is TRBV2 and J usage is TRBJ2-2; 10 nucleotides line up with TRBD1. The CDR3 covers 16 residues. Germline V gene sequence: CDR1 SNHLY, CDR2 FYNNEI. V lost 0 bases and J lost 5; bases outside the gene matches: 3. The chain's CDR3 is CASSEARDRGTGELFF. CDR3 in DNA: TGTGCCAGCAGTGAAGCCCGGGACAGGGGTACCGGGGAGCTGTTTTTT.

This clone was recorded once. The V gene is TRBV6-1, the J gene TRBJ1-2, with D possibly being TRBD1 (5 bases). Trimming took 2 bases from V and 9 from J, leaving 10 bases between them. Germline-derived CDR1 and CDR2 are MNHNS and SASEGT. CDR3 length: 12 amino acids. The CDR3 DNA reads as TGTGCCAGCAGTGAAACAGGAACCCGCTACACCTTC. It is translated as CASSETGTRYTF.

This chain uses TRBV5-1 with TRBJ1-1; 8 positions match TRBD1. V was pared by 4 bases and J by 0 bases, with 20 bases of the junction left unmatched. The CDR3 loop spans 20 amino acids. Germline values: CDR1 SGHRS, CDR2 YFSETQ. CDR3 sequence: CASSNQTGEEKMLVNTEAFF. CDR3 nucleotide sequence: TGCGCCAGCAGCAACCAGACAGGGGAAGAAAAAATGCTGGTGAACACTGAAGCTTTCTTT.

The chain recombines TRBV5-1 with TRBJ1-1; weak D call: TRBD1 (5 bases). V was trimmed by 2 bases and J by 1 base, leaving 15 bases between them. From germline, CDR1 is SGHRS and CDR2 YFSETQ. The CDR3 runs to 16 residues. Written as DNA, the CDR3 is TGCGCCAGCAGCTTCCATGAGTCCGACAGGAACACTGAAGCTTTCTTT. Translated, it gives CASSFHESDRNTEAFF.

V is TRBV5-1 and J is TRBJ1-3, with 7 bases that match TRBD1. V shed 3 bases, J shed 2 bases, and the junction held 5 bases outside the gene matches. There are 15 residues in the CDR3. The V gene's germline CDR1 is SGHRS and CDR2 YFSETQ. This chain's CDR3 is CASSSLTGPGNTIYF. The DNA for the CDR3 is TGCGCCAGCAGCTCTCTGACAGGGCCTGGAAACACCATATATTTT.

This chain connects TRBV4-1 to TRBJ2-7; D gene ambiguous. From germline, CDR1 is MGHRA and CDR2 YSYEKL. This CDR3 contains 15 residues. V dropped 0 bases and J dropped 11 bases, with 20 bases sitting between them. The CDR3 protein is CASSQEISAGYVEYF. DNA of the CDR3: TGCGCCAGCAGCCAAGAAATTTCGGCAGGCTACGTGGAGTACTTC.

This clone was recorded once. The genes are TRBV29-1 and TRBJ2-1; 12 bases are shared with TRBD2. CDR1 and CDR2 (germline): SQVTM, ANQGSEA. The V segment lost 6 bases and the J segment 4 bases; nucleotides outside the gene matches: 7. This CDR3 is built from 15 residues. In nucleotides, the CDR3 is TGCAGCGTGACACGACTAGCGGGGGAGTACAATGAGCAGTTCTTC. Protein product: CSVTRLAGEYNEQFF.

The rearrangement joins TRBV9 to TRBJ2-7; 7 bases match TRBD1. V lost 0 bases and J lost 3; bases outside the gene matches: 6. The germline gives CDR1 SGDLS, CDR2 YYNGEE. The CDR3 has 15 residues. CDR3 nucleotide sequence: TGTGCCAGCAGCGTAGGACAGGGATCTGTCTACGAGCAGTACTTC. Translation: CASSVGQGSVYEQYF.